The next 6 T cell receptor beta chains were all read from a single sample in a study of T cell changes during pregnancy in multiple sclerosis. Generated by immunoSEQ multiplex PCR, the TCRdb table keeps only in-frame clones and is missing some. The table records about 59,000 clones, about nine tenths of them present only once. The specimen was peripheral blood, collected in the first trimester of pregnancy. These receptors were taken from a female donor in good health, enrolled as a control in a pregnancy study.

This clone came up once. The CDR3 DNA follows: TGTGCCAGTAGTGAGGAGACAGGGAATGAAAAACTGTTTTTT. Its protein product is CASSEETGNEKLFF. The chain employs TRBV19 and TRBJ1-4; 7 nucleotides match TRBD1. J gave up 5 bases and V 5 bases, and 5 bases lay outside the gene matches. The CDR3 has 14 residues. In germline, CDR1 is LNHDA, CDR2 SQIVND (reference sequence).

V usage is TRBV27 and J usage is TRBJ2-3; TRBD1 agrees at 7 bases. Germline V CDR1 and CDR2: MNHEY, SMNVEV (reference sequence). CDR3 length: 14 residues. V dropped 7 bases and J dropped 4; count of bases not matched to a gene: 8. The DNA of the CDR3 is TGTGCCAGCACTCACCCAGGGGGTTCAGATACGCAGTATTTT. It codes for CASTHPGGSDTQYF.

This chain uses TRBV5-6 with TRBJ1-4; TRBD1 matches 8 bases. This CDR3 is built from 14 residues. V was pared by 4 bases and J by 8 bases, with 7 bases of the junction left unmatched. The germline CDR1 and CDR2 sequences are SGHDT and YYEEEE. CDR3 region: CASSPTGAGEKLFF. Here the CDR3 DNA reads TGTGCCAGCAGCCCGACAGGGGCTGGGGAAAAACTGTTTTTT.

This chain joins TRBV7-8 and TRBJ2-1, with a weak D call TRBD1 (6 bases). CDR3 length equals 17 residues. The germline V gene has CDR1 SGHVS and CDR2 FQNEAQ. V was shortened by 0 bases and J by 4 bases, with 16 bases between the two germline ends. CDR3 in amino acids: CASSLAGAPPLYNEQFF. The CDR3 nucleotides read TGTGCCAGCAGCTTAGCGGGGGCTCCCCCTCTGTACAATGAGCAGTTCTTC.

This chain links TRBV27 with TRBJ2-5, with a possible D match to TRBD1 (6 bases). This CDR3 spans 13 amino acids. The germline V gene encodes CDR1 MNHEY and CDR2 SMNVEV (reference sequence). Trimming removed 5 bases at V and 2 bases at J, with 9 bases between. This CDR3 is CASSGRGQETQYF. CDR3 bases: TGTGCCAGCAGTGGCAGGGGACAAGAGACCCAGTACTTC.

The V and J genes are TRBV21-1 and TRBJ1-2; TRBD1, as called in the table, went unchecked against the DNA. TRBV21-1 is classified as a pseudogene. CDR3 length: 14 residues. CDR3 DNA: TGTGCCAGCAGCAAAGAGGGGTCGTACTATGGCTACACCTTC. The encoded protein is CASSKEGSYYGYTF.